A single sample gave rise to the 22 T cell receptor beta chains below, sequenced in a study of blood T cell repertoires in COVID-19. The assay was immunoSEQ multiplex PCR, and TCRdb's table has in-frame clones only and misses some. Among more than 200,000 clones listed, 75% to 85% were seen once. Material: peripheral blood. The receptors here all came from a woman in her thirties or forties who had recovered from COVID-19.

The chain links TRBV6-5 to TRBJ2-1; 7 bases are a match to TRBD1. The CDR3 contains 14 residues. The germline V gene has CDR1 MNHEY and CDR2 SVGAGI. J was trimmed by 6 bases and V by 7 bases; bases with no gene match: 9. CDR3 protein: CASTQGRPSNEQFF. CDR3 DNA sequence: TGTGCCAGCACACAGGGGCGCCCCTCCAATGAGCAGTTCTTC.

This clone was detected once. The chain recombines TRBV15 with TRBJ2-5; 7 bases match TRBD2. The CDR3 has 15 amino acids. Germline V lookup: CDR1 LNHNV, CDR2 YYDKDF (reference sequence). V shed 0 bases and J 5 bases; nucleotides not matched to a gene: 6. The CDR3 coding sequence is TGTGCCACCAGCAGAGATCCAGCGGGAAGGGAGACCCAGTACTTC. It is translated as CATSRDPAGRETQYF.

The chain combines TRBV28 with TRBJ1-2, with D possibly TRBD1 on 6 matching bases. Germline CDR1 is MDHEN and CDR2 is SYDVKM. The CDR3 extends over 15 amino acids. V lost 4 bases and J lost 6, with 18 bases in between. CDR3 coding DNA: TGTGCCAGCAGTTCACACGATACAGGGTTTCATGGCTACACCTTC. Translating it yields CASSSHDTGFHGYTF.

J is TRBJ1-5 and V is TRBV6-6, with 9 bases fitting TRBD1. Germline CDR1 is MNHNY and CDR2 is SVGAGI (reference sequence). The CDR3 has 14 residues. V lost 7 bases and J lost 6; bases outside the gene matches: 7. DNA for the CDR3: TGTGCCAGCATACGACAGGGGGGAGGTCAGCCCCAGCATTTT. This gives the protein CASIRQGGGQPQHF.

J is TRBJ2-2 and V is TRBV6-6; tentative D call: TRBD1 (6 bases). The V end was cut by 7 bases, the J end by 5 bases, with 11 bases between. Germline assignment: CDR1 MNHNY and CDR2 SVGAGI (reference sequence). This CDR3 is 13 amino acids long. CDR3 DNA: TGTGCCAGCATCATACAGGGAACCGGGGAGCTGTTTTTT. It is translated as CASIIQGTGELFF.

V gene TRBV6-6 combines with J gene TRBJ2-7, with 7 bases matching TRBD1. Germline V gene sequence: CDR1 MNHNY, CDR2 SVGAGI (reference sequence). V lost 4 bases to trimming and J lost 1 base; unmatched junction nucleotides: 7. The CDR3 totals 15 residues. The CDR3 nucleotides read TGTGCCAGCAGTTTCTTGGCAGGGGGATCCTACGAGCAGTACTTC. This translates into CASSFLAGGSYEQYF.

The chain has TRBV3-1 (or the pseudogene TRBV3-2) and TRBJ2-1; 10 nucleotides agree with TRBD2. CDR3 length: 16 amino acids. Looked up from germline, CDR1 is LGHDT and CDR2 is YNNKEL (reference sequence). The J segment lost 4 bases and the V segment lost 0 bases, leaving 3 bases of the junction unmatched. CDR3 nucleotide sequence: TGTGCCAGCAGCCAAGATCTAGCGGGGGAATACAATGAGCAGTTCTTC. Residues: CASSQDLAGEYNEQFF.

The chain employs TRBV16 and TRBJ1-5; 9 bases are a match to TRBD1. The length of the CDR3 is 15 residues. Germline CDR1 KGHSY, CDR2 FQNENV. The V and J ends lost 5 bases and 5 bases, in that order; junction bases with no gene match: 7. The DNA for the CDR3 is TGTGCCAGCAGCACAGGGGGCAGGAGAGATCAGCCCCAGCATTTT. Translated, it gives CASSTGGRRDQPQHF.

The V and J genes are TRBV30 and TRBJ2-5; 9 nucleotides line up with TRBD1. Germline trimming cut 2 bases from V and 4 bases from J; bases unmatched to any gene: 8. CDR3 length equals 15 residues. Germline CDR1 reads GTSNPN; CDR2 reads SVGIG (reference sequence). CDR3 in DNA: TGTGCCTGGAGTTACGGACAGGGGAATGGAGAGACCCAGTACTTC. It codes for CAWSYGQGNGETQYF.

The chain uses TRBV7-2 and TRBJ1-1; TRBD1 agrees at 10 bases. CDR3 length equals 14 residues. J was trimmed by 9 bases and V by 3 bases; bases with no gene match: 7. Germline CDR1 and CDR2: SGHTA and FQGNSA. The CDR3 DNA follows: TGTGCCAGCAGCTTTCAGACAGGGGGCGAAAAAGCTTTCTTT. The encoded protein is CASSFQTGGEKAFF.

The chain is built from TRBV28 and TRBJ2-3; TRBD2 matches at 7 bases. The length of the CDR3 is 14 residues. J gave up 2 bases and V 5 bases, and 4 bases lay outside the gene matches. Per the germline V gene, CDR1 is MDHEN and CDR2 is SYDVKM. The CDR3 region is CASSNRDYTDTQYF. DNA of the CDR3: TGTGCCAGCAGTAACCGGGACTACACAGATACGCAGTATTTT.

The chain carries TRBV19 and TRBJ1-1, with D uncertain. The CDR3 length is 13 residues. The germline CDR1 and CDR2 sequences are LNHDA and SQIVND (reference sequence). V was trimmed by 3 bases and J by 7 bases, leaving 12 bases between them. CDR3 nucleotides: TGTGCCAGTAGTATTTCGAGGCCGAATGAAGCTTTCTTT. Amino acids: CASSISRPNEAFF.

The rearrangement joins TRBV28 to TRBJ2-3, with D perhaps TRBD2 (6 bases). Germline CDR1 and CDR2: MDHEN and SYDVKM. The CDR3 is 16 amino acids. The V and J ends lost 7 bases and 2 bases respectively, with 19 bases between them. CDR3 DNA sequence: TGTGCCAGCACCACCCCGGACGGGGGTGACACAGATACGCAGTATTTT. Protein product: CASTTPDGGDTDTQYF.

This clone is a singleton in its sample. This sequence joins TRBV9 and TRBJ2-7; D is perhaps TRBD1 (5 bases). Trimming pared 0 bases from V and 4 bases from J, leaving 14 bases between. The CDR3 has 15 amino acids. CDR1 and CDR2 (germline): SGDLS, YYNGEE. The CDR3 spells CASSVEPQGPYEQYF. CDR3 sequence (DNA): TGTGCCAGCAGCGTAGAGCCCCAGGGCCCTTACGAGCAGTACTTC.

The CDR3 sequence: CASSYTGTGSEKLFF. The CDR3 nucleotides read TGTGCCAGCAGCTATACCGGGACAGGGAGCGAAAAACTGTTTTTT. The chain joins TRBV16 to TRBJ1-4, with TRBD1 matching 9 bases. Germline assignment: CDR1 KGHSY and CDR2 FQNENV. The CDR3 extends over 15 amino acids. V gave up 5 bases and J gave up 8 bases; unmatched junction bases: 9.

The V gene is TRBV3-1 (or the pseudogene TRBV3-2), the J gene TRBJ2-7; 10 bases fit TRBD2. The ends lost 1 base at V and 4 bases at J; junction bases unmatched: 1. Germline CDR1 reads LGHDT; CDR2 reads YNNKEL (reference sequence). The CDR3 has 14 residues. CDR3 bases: TGTGCCAGCAGCCAAGTAGCGGGGGGTTACGAGCAGTACTTC. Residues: CASSQVAGGYEQYF.

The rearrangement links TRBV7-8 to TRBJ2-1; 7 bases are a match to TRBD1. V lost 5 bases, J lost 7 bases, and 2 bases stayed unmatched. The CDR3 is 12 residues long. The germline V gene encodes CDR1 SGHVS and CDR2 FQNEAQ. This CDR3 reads CASSLQGNEQFF. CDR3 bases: TGTGCCAGCAGCCTACAGGGGAATGAGCAGTTCTTC.

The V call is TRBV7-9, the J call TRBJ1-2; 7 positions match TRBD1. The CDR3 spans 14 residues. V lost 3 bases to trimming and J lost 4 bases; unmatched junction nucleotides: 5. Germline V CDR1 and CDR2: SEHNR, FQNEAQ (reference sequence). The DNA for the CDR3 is TGTGCCAGCAGCTTCAGAGGGGGCGGCTATGGCTACACCTTC. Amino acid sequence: CASSFRGGGYGYTF. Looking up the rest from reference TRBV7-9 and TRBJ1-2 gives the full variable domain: DTGVSQNPRHKITKRGQNVTFRCDPISEHNRLYWYRQTLGQGPEFLTYFQNEAQLEKSRLLSDRFSAERPKGSFSTLEIQRTEQGDSAMYLCASSFRGGGYGYTFGSGTRLTVV.

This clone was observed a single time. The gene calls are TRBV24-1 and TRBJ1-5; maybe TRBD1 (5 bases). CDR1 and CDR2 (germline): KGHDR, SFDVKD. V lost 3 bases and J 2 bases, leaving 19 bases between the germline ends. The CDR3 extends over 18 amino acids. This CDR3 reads CATSDPFLGGSGNQPQHF. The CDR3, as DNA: TGTGCCACCAGTGATCCCTTTCTCGGGGGGTCCGGCAATCAGCCCCAGCATTTT.

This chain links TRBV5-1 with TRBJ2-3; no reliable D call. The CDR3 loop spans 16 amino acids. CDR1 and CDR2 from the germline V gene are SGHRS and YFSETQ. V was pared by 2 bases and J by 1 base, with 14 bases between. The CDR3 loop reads CASSFSGSRGTDTQYF. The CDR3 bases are TGCGCCAGCAGCTTCTCCGGGTCCCGGGGCACAGATACGCAGTATTTT.

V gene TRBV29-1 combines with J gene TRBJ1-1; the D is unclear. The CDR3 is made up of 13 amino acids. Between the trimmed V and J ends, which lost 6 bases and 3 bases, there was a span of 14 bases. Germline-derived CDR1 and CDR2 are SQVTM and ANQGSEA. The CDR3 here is CSVVVGLDTEAFF. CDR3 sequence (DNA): TGCAGCGTAGTTGTTGGTTTAGACACTGAAGCTTTCTTT.

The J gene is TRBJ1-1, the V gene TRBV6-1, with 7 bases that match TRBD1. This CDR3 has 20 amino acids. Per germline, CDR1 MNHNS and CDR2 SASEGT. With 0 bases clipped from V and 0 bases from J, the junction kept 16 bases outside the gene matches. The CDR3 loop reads CASSEAPFLGGVGLNTEAFF. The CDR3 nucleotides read TGTGCCAGCAGTGAAGCCCCTTTCCTAGGGGGCGTTGGCCTGAACACTGAAGCTTTCTTT.